This T cell receptor (beta chain) was documented in a study of T cells in localized non-small cell lung cancer. Overall study results and limits: Highest T cell clonality was seen in uninvolved adjacent lung, surpassing that measured in tumor. Longer overall survival accompanied higher blood T cell density.

Sequenced by immunoSEQ multiplex PCR; TCRdb stores in-frame clones only, minus some. The table lists approximately 10,000 clones, roughly four fifths of them singletons. In its sample, this clone was seen once. Its target is unknown. The ends were cut back, 5 bases at V and 0 bases at J, with 16 bases in the middle. CDR1 is LNHDA and CDR2 is SQIVND in the germline V gene (reference sequence). CDR3 length equals 16 residues. The receptor was derived from a female donor aged 60 or older with stage II lung adenocarcinoma. The chain links TRBV19 to TRBJ1-2; D unresolved. The starting material was peripheral blood mononuclear cells, obtained before any cancer treatment. The CDR3 region has the DNA TGTGCCAGTAGTCAGGACGGATTCTTAGCTAACTATGGCTACACCTTC. Translated: CASSQDGFLANYGYTF.